The sequence of this TCR beta chain was determined in a study of shared clonotypes between healthy human individuals. The CDR3 sequence is 15 residues long. V shed 3 bases, J shed 4 bases, and the junction held 7 bases outside the gene matches. Germline CDR1 and CDR2: SGHRS and YFSETQ. Method: immunoSEQ multiplex PCR; TCRdb's copy keeps in-frame clones and lacks some. The sample consists of about 1.1 million clones, 60% to 85% of them appearing once. The source of this sequence is a man younger than 30 in good health. Some clones in this sample may be carry-over from other donors' samples. The chain uses TRBV5-1 and TRBJ1-1; 9 bases map to TRBD1. The specimen sequenced was memory CD4+ T cells from PBMCs. Documented subset: CD45RA-negative fraction. The CDR3 sequence: CASSWEQGAGTEAFF. The CDR3, as DNA: TGCGCCAGCAGCTGGGAACAGGGGGCGGGCACTGAAGCTTTCTTT.